This T cell receptor (beta chain) was captured by sequencing in a study of technical replicates of blood from a handful of donors. This clone was counted a single time. Clones were sequenced by immunoSEQ multiplex PCR, and TCRdb holds only the in-frame ones, with some missing. The sample has 85,000 to 100,000 clones, just under 95% seen once; the top ten hold 0.2% to 0.3%. The V and J ends lost 10 bases and 4 bases, in that order; junction bases with no gene match: 6. The CDR3 has 12 residues. Germline lookup yields CDR1 MNHNS and CDR2 SASEGT. The sample consisted of T cells isolated from PBMCs. The receptor was derived from a human donor in good health. This chain joins TRBV6-1 and TRBJ1-2; 7 positions agree with TRBD1. CDR3 nucleotide sequence: TGTGCCACCCTCTGGACAGGCTATGGCTACACCTTC. This translates into CATLWTGYGYTF.